This T cell receptor (beta chain) originates from a study of T cells in Graves' hyperthyroidism and ophthalmopathy. Overall study context: Blood from the periphery was taken at initial diagnosis, before any treatment.

Authors of the study amplified TCR beta CDR3 regions from RNA transcripts. TCR CDR3 underwent first-round RT-PCR with the HTBI primer set. TCRdb redid the calling of the multiplex PCR reads with MiXCR, one entry per CDR3 protein. The table lists under 350,000 distinct CDR3 sequences, 21% of them singletons. Stable disease denoted Graves' hyperthyroidism without ophthalmopathy progression within 18 months. The CDR3 runs to 12 residues. The V segment lost 7 bases and the J segment 6 bases; nucleotides outside the gene matches: 2. The germline CDR1 and CDR2 sequences are LNHDA and SQIVND (reference sequence).

The chain joins TRBV19 to TRBJ2-2, with 7 bases aligning to TRBD1. The receptor was derived from a woman aged 45-65 years with Graves' hyperthyroidism. Sequenced input: blood. CDR3 nucleotides: TGTGCCAGTAACCAGGGGGCCGGGGAGCTGTTTTTT. It encodes CASNQGAGELFF.